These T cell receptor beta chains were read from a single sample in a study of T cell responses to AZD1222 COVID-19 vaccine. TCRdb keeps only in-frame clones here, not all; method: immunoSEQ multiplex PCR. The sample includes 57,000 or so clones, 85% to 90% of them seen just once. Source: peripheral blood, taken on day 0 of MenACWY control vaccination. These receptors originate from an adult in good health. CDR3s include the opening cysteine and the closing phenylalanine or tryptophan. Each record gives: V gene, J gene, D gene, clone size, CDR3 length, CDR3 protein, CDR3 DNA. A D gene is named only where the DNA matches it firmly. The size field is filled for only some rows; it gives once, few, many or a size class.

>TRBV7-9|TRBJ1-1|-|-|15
CASSSTGHPNTEAFF
TGTGCCAGCAGCTCCACGGGACACCCGAACACTGAAGCTTTCTTT
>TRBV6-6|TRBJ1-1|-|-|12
CASSYSGSEAFF
TGTGCCAGCAGTTACTCTGGGTCTGAAGCTTTCTTT
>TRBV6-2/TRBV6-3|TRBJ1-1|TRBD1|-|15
CASSDPGQGHGEAFF
TGTGCCAGCAGCGACCCGGGACAGGGTCATGGTGAAGCTTTCTTT
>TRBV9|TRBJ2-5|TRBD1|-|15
CASSIGQGGQETQYF
TGTGCCAGCAGCATCGGACAGGGAGGACAAGAGACCCAGTACTTC
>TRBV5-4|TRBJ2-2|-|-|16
CASSRAGMGNTGELFF
TGTGCCAGCAGCCGGGCGGGGATGGGAAACACCGGGGAGCTGTTTTTT
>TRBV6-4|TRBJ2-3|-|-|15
CASRGGDSSTDTQYF
TGTGCCAGCCGGGGAGGTGATTCGAGCACAGATACGCAGTATTTT
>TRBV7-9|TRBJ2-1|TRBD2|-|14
CASSLAGSYNEQFF
TGTGCCAGCAGCCTAGCGGGCTCCTACAATGAGCAGTTCTTC
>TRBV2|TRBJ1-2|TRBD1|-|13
CASRRQGAYGYTF
TGTGCCAGCAGGCGGCAGGGGGCGTATGGCTACACCTTC
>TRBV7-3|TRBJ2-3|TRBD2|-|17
CASSLTDLAGSGDTQYF
TGTGCCAGCAGCTTAACCGATCTAGCGGGAAGCGGAGATACGCAGTATTTT
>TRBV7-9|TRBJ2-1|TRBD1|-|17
CASSLAVGGTGDNEQFF
TGTGCCAGCAGCTTAGCGGTTGGGGGGACAGGGGACAATGAGCAGTTCTTC
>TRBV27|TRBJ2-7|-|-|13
CASSFSASHEQYF
TGTGCCAGCAGTTTTAGCGCATCCCACGAGCAGTACTTC
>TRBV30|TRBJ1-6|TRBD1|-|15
CAWSPQDRINSPLHF
TGTGCCTGGAGTCCCCAGGACAGGATAAATTCACCCCTCCACTTT
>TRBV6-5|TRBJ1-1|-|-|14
CASSLDRPNTEAFF
TGTGCCAGCAGTTTAGACCGACCGAACACTGAAGCTTTCTTT
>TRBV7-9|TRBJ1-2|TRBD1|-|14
CASSLDRGDSGYTF
TGTGCCAGCAGCTTAGACAGGGGGGACTCTGGCTACACCTTC
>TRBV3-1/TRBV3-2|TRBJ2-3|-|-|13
CASRRQGTDTQYF
TGTGCCAGCAGGAGACAGGGCACAGATACGCAGTATTTT
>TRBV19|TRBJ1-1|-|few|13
CASSIAVHTEAFF
TGTGCCAGTAGTATTGCAGTCCACACTGAAGCTTTCTTT
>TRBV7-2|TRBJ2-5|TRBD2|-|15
CASSLAGLGEETQYF
TGTGCCAGCAGCTTGGCGGGACTAGGGGAAGAGACCCAGTACTTC
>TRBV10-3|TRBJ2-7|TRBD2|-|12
CAISEVTSGTFF
TGTGCCATCAGTGAGGTGACTAGCGGGACATTCTTC
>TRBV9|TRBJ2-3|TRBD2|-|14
CASSSSGRGDTQYF
TGTGCCAGCAGCTCAAGCGGGAGGGGAGATACGCAGTATTTT
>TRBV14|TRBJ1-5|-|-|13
CASSKESNQPQHF
TGTGCCAGCAGCAAGGAGTCCAATCAGCCCCAGCATTTT
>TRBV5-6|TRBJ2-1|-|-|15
CASSLAGRAGNEQFF
TGTGCCAGCAGCTTGGCCGGCCGGGCAGGCAATGAGCAGTTCTTC
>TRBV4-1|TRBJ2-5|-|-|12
CASSQGQETQYF
TGCGCCAGCAGCCAAGGGCAAGAGACCCAGTACTTC
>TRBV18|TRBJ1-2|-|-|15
CASSPPGNGNYGYTF
TGTGCCAGCTCACCTCCAGGGAACGGGAACTATGGCTACACCTTC
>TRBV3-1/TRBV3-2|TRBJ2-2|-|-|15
CASSHSGGGTGELFF
TGTGCCAGCAGCCATAGCGGAGGAGGGACCGGGGAGCTGTTTTTT
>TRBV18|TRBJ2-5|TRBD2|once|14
CASSVKAGTETQYF
TGTGCCAGCTCAGTGAAAGCGGGGACGGAGACCCAGTACTTC
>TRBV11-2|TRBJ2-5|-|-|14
CASSLYRVQETQYF
TGTGCCAGCAGCCTTTACAGGGTACAAGAGACCCAGTACTTC
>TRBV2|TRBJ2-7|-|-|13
CAITSGGGYEQYF
TGTGCCATTACATCCGGAGGTGGATACGAGCAGTACTTC
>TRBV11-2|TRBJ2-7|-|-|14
CASSLRIGTYEQYF
TGTGCCAGCAGCTTAAGAATAGGTACCTACGAGCAGTACTTC
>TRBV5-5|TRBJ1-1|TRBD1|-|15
CASSYSQGRGTEAFF
TGTGCCAGCAGCTACTCACAGGGGCGTGGCACTGAAGCTTTCTTT
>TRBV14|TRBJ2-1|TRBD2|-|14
CASSQAGLANEQFF
TGTGCCAGCAGCCAAGCTGGACTAGCGAATGAGCAGTTCTTC
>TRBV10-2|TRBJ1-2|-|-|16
CASSVVLGGADYGYTF
TGCGCCAGCAGTGTGGTCCTGGGGGGCGCCGACTATGGCTACACCTTC
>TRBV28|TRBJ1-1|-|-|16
CASSSPGGGHGTEAFF
TGTGCCAGCAGTTCTCCTGGCGGGGGGCATGGCACTGAAGCTTTCTTT
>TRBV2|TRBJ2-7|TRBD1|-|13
CASSTGTAYEQYF
TGTGCCAGCAGTACCGGGACAGCCTACGAGCAGTACTTC
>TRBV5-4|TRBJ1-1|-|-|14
CASSLGIGETEAFF
TGTGCCAGCAGCTTGGGTATAGGGGAGACTGAAGCTTTCTTT
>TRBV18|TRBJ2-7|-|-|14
CASSRGTGDYEQYF
TGTGCCAGCTCACGCGGCACTGGGGACTACGAGCAGTACTTC
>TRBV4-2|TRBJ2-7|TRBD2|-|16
CASSQDAAGETYEQYF
TGTGCCAGCAGCCAAGACGCAGCGGGAGAGACCTACGAGCAGTACTTC
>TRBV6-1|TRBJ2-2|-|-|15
CASSEYGGSTGELFF
TGTGCCAGCAGTGAATATGGGGGGTCCACCGGGGAGCTGTTTTTT
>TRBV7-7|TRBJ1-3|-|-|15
CASSLARDAGNTIYF
TGTGCTAGCAGCTTAGCGAGAGATGCGGGAAACACCATATATTTT
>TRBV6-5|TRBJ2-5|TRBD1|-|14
CARPGQGAGETQYF
TGTGCCAGACCGGGACAGGGGGCAGGAGAGACCCAGTACTTC
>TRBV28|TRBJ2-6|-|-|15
CASSRPGVGANVLTF
TGTGCCAGCAGCCGCCCCGGGGTCGGGGCCAACGTCCTGACTTTC
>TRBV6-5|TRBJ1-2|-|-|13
CASRATAIYGYTF
TGTGCCAGCAGGGCGACAGCGATCTATGGCTACACCTTC
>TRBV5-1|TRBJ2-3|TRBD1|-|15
CASSLRQGREDTQYF
TGCGCCAGCAGTCTTAGACAGGGGCGAGAAGATACGCAGTATTTT
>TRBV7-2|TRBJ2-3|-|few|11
CASSLADTQYF
TGTGCCAGCAGCTTAGCAGATACGCAGTATTTT
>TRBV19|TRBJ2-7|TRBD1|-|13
CASSLQGAYEQYF
TGTGCCAGTAGTCTCCAGGGGGCCTACGAGCAGTACTTC
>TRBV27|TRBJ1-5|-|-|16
CASSFRSQTSNQPQHF
TGTGCCAGCAGTTTTCGGTCCCAGACAAGCAATCAGCCCCAGCATTTT
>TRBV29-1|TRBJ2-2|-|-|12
CSVNFNTGELFF
TGCAGCGTCAATTTTAACACCGGGGAGCTGTTTTTT
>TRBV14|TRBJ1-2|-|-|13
CASSLPGENGYTF
TGTGCCAGCAGCCTGCCGGGGGAGAATGGCTACACCTTC
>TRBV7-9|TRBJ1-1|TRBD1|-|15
CASSLGQGLDTEAFF
TGTGCCAGCAGCTTGGGACAGGGGTTGGACACTGAAGCTTTCTTT
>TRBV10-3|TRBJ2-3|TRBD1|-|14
CAIRPTGGADTQYF
TGTGCCATCAGACCCACAGGGGGCGCTGATACGCAGTATTTT
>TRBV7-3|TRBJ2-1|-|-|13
CASSAGPNNEQFF
TGTGCCAGCAGCGCGGGACCAAACAATGAGCAGTTCTTC
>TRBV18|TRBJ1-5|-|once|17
CASSPDFGSADNQPQHF
TGTGCCAGCTCACCAGATTTCGGCAGCGCTGATAATCAGCCCCAGCATTTT